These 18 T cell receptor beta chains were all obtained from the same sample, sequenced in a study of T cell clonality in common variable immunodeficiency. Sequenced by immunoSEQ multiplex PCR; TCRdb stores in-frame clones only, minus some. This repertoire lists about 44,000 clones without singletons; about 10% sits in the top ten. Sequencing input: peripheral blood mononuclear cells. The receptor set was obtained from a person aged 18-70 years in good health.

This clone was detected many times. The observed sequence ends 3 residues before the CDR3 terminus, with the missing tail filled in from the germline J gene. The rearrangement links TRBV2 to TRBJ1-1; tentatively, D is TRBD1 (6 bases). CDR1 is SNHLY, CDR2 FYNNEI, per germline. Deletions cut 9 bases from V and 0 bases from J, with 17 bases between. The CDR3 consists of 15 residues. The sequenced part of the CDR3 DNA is TGTGCCAGTAATGGGGACAATCCCTTGAACACTGAA. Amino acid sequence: CASNGDNPLNTE. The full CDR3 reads CASNGDNPLNTEAFF.

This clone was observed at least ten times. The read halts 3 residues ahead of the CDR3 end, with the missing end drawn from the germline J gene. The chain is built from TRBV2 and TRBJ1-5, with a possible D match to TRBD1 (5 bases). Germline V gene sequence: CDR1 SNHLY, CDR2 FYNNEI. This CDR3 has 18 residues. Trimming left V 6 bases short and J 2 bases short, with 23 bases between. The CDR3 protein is CASRTGWGVSIGNQPQHF. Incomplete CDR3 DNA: TGTGCCAGCAGGACTGGCTGGGGGGTATCTATTGGCAATCAGCCC.

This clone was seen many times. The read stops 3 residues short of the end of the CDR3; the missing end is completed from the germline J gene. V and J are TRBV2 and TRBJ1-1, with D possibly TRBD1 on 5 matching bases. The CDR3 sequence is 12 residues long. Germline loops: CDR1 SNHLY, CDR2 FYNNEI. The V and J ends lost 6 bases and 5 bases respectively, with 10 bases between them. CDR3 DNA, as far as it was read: TGTGCCAGCAGAGCAGGGCCGACTGAA. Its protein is CASRAGPTE. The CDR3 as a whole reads CASRAGPTEAFF.

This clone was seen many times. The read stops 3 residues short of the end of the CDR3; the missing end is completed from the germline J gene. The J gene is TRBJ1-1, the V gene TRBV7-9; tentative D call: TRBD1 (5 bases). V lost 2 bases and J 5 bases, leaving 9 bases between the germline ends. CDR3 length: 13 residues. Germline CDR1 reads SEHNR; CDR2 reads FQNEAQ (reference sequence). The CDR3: CASSLWGGTEAFF. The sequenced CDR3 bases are TGTGCCAGCAGCTTATGGGGGGGGACTGAA.

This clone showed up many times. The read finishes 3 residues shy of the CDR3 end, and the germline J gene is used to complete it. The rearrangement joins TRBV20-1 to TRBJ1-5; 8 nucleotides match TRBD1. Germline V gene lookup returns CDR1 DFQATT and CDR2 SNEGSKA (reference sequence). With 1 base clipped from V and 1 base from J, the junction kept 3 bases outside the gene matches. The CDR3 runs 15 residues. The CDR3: CSARGQGYSNQPQHF. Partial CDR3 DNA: TGCAGTGCTAGAGGACAGGGGTACAGCAATCAGCCC.

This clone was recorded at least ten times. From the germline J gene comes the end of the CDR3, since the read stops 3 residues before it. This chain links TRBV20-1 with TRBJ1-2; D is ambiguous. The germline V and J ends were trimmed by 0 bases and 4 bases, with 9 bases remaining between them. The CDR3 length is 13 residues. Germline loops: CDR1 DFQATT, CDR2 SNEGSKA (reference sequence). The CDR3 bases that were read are TGCAGTGCTAGAGATGAACTCGGCTATGGC. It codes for CSARDELGYG. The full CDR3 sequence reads CSARDELGYGYTF.

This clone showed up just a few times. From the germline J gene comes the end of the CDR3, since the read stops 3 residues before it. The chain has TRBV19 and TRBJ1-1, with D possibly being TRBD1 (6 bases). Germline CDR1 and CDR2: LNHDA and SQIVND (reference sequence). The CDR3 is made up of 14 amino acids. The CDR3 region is CASSIDLSQGKAFF. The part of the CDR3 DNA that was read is TGTGCCAGTAGTATAGATCTATCGCAGGGGAAA.

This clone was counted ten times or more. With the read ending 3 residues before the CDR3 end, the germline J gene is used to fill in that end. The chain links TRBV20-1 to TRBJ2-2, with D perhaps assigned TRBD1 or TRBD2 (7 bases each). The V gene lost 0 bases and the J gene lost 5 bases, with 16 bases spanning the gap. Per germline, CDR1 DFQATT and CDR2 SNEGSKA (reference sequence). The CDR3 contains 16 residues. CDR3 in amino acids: CSARDSRQGGTGELFF. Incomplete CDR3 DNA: TGCAGTGCTAGAGATTCGAGACAGGGAGGGACCGGGGAG.

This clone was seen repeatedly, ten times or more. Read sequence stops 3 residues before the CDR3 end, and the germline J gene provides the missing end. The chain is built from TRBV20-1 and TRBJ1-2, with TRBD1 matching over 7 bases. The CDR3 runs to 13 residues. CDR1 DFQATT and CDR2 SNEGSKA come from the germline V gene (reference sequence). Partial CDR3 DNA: TGCAGTGCTAGTCAGGGGGTCGCCCAGGGC. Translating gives CSASQGVAQG. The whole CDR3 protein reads CSASQGVAQGYTF.

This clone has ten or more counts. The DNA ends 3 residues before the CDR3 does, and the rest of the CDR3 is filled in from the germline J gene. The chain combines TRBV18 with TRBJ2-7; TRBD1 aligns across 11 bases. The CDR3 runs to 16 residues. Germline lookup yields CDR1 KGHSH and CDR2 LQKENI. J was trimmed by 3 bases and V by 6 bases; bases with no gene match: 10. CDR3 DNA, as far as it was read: TGTGCCAGCTCGCAAGGGACAGGGGGGGGCTACTACGAG. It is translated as CASSQGTGGGYYE. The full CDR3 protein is CASSQGTGGGYYEQYF. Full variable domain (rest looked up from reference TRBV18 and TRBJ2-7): NAGVMQNPRHLVRRRGQEARLRCSPMKGHSHVYWYRQLPEEGLKFMVYLQKENIIDESGMPKERFSAEFPKEGPSILRIQQVVRGDSAAYFCASSQGTGGGYYEQYFGPGTRLTVT.

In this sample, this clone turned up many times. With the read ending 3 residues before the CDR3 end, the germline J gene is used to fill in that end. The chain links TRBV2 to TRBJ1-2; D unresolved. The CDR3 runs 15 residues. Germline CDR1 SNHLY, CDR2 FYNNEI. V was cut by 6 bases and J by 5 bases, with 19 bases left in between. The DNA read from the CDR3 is TGTGCCAGCAGCCGAACTACAACGGGGTCTTATGGC. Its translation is CASSRTTTGSYG. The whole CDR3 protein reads CASSRTTTGSYGYTF.

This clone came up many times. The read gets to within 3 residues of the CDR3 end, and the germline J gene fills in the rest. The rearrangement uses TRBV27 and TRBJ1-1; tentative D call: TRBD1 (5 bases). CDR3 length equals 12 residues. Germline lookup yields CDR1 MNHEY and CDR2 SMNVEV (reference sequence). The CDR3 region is CASSFPFGAAFF. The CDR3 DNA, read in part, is TGTGCCAGCAGTTTCCCCTTTGGGGCA.

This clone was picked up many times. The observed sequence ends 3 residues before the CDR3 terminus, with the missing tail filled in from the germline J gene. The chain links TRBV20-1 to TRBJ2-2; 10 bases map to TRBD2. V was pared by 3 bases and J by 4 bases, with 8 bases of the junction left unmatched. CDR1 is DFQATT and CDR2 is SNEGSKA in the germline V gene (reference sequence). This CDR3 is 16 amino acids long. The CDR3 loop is CSARTQRGGFTGELFF. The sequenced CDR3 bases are TGCAGTGCTAGGACTCAGCGGGGGGGCTTCACCGGGGAG.

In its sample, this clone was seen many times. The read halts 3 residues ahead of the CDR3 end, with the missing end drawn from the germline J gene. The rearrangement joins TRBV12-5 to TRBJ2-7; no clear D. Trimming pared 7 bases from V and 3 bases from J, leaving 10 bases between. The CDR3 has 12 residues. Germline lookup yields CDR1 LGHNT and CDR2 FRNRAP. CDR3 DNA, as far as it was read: TGTGCTAGTGCCTCGCTCAGCTACGAG. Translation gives CASASLSYE. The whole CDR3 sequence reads CASASLSYEQYF.

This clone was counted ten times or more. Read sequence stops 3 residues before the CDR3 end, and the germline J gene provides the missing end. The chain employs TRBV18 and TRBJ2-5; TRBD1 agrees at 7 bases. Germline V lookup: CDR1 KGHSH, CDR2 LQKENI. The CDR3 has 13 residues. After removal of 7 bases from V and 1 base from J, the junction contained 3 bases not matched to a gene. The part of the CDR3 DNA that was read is TGTGCCAGCTACGGGACAGTCCAAGAGACC. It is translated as CASYGTVQET. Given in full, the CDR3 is CASYGTVQETQYF.

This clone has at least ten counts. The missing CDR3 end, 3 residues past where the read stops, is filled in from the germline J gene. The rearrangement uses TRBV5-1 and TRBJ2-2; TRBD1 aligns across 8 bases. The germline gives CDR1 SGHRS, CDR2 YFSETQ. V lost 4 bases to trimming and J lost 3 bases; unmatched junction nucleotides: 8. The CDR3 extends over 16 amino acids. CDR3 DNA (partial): TGCGCCAGCAGCCCATTGACAGGGGCCGACACCGGGGAG. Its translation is CASSPLTGADTGE. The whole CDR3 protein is CASSPLTGADTGELFF.

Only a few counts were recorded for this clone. The CDR3 is CASSLVGDTSTIYF. The DNA read from the CDR3 is TGTGCCAGCAGCTTAGTCGGGGACACGAGCACC. The chain has TRBV7-2 and TRBJ1-3; perhaps TRBD1 as D (6 bases). The read halts 3 residues ahead of the CDR3 end, with the missing end drawn from the germline J gene. V lost 1 base, J lost 9 bases, and 13 bases lay in between. From germline, CDR1 is SGHTA and CDR2 FQGNSA. The CDR3 has 14 amino acids. Filled out from reference TRBV7-2 and TRBJ1-3, the complete variable domain reads GAGVSQSPSNKVTEKGKDVELRCDPISGHTALYWYRQSLGQGLEFLIYFQGNSAPDKSGLPSDRFSAERTGGSVSTLTIQRTQQEDSAVYLCASSLVGDTSTIYFGEGSWLTVV.

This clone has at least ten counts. CDR3 loop: CASSEGWQPTGEPQHF. The CDR3 bases that were read are TGTGCCAGCAGTGAGGGGTGGCAGCCCACCGGGGAGCCC. The V call is TRBV2, the J call TRBJ1-5; D is uncertain. The CDR3 end lies 3 residues beyond the end of the read and is filled in from the germline J gene. The germline V gene encodes CDR1 SNHLY and CDR2 FYNNEI. Trimming left V 3 bases short and J 8 bases short, with 20 bases between. The CDR3 length is 16 residues.